The T cell receptor (beta chain) under discussion was sequenced for a study of T cells in Graves' hyperthyroidism and ophthalmopathy. Looking at the study overall: Staff took peripheral blood when the initial diagnosis was made, before any treatment began. The study, taken as a whole, reports: Ophthalmopathy prediction by the model preceded onset by a median roughly 6 months.

Germline V CDR1 and CDR2: SNHLY, FYNNEI. The CDR3 consists of 13 residues. Germline trimming cut 5 bases from V and 10 bases from J; bases unmatched to any gene: 6. This clonotype was seen ten or more times. Its antigen is not identified. Diagnoses were established using clinical symptoms, serum thyroxine and TRAb, thyroid ultrasound and orbital computed tomography. RNA transcripts were the template for amplifying TCR beta CDR3 regions. HTBI primers were used for first-round RT-PCR of the TCR CDR3. TCRdb fed the multiplex PCR reads into MiXCR, producing one record per CDR3 protein. The profile shows around 390,000 distinct CDR3 sequences, more than 14% of them singletons.

The chain has TRBV2 and TRBJ2-1, with TRBD2 matching over 9 bases. The source is a woman aged 30 to 39 with Graves' ophthalmopathy. Sequenced: blood. Here the CDR3 reads CASSPSGAIEQFF. CDR3 nucleotide sequence: TGTGCCAGCAGTCCTAGCGGGGCAATCGAGCAGTTCTTC.